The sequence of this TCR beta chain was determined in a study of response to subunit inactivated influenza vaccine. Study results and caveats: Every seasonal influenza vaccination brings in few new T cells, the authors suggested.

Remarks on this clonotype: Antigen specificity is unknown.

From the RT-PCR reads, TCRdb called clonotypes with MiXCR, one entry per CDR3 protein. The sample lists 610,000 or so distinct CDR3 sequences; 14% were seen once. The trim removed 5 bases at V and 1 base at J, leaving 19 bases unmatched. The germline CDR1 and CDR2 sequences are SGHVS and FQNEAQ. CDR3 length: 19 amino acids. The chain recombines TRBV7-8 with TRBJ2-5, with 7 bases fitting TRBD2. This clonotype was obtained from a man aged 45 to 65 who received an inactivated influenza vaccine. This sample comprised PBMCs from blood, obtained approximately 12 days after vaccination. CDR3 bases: TGTGCCAGCAGCCCCCTGGCCGAGTTGCGGGAGTCCCCCCAAGAGACCCAGTACTTC. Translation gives CASSPLAELRESPQETQYF. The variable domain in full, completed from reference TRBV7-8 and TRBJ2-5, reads GAGVSQSPRYKVAKRGQDVALRCDPISGHVSLFWYQQALGQGPEFLTYFQNEAQLDKSGLPSDRFFAERPEGSVSTLKIQRTQQEDSAVYLCASSPLAELRESPQETQYFGPGTRLLVL.